This T cell receptor beta chain appears in the sequencing data of a study of cytomegalovirus exposure and HLA in healthy donors. Study information: Some 91 million unique TCRs from HLA-typed donors were held in an early release of data. The study's findings and limits: Rare TCR sequences dominated, though some public TCRs recurred in many donors. Cytomegalovirus status was reportedly diagnosed by the classifier with high specificity and sensitivity.

CDR1 and CDR2 (germline): ENHRY, SYGVKD. CDR3 length: 14 residues. Trimming removed 3 bases from V and 1 base from J, with 9 bases in between. The PCR was carried out with 60 Vbeta primers and 13 Jbeta primers. Here immunoSEQ multiplex PCR was the method, and the copy in TCRdb shows in-frame clones only, minus some. The profile shows about 94,000 clones, around 66% of them singletons. Turning to this clone: Its antigen is unidentified.

This receptor was identified in a man younger than 45 in good health and CMV-seronegative. Sequences were obtained from PBMCs. This chain joins TRBV10-3 and TRBJ1-2; D unclear. CDR3 bases: TGTGCCATCAGTGATTTTAACAGTAACTATGGCTACACCTTC. It specifies CAISDFNSNYGYTF.